This T cell receptor beta chain was sequenced in a study of blood T cell dynamics during melanoma immunotherapy. Study background: Metastatic melanoma patients received first-line pembrolizumab or nivolumab plus ipilimumab.

About this clone itself: Its antigen is as yet unknown.

The time point was: week 3, after first cycle of checkpoint inhibitor. V was clipped by 6 bases and J by 6 bases, with 15 bases between them. The CDR3 contains 15 residues. Germline CDR1 and CDR2: MNHEY and SMNVEV (reference sequence). Regarding the study as a whole: Unlike progressors, later disease-control patients had W3 repertoires gaining clonality or diversity. The study could not tell melanoma-specific clones from general immune activation.

Only in-frame clones appear in the TCRdb table, and some are missing; sequencing was by immunoSEQ multiplex PCR. The sample shows 14,000 to 15,000 clones, roughly 89% of them seen only once. The chain joins TRBV27 to TRBJ1-6, with D tentatively TRBD1 (6 bases). The sample in question was blood, obtained from a patient treated with checkpoint blockade. The clonotype was recovered from a human donor with melanoma. In DNA form, the CDR3 reads TGTGCCAGCAGACCCTCAGGACAGATTAATTCACCCCTCCACTTT. It translates to CASRPSGQINSPLHF.